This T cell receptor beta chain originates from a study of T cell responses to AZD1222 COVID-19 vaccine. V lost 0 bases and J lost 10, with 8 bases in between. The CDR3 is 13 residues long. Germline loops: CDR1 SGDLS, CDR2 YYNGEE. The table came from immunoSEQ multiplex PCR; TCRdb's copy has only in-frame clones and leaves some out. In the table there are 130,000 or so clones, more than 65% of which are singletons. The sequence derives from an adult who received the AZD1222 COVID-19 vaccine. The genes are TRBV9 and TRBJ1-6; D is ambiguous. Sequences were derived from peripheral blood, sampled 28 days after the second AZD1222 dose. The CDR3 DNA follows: TGTGCCAGCAGCGTAGGGGAGGAATCACCCCTCCACTTT. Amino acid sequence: CASSVGEESPLHF.